This TCR beta chain was sequenced during a study of blood T cell repertoires in COVID-19. Study details: Sites in the United States, Italy and Spain provided acute and convalescent COVID-19 samples. T cells, B-cell-depleted T cells, or PBMCs provided the cDNA or gDNA that served as material.

Authors' processing steps: Amplification with reference gene primers provided the estimates of nucleated cell counts. Sequenced by immunoSEQ multiplex PCR; TCRdb stores in-frame clones only, minus some. D and trimming come from the DNA, and the V and J calls and clone size come from that table. The repertoire holds roughly 180,000 clones, with under 85% as singletons. Germline loops: CDR1 SNHLY, CDR2 FYNNEI. V lost 8 bases and J lost 4; bases outside the gene matches: 12. CDR3 length equals 15 residues. The chain carries TRBV2 and TRBJ2-5; 8 bases agree with TRBD1. This TCR was recovered from a man aged 60-69 years with active or convalescent COVID-19. Sequenced sample: peripheral blood. CDR3 residues: CASGGTGNPLETQYF. In DNA form, the CDR3 reads TGTGCCAGCGGTGGGACAGGAAACCCCCTAGAGACCCAGTACTTC.